The source of this T cell receptor (beta chain) is a study of blood T cell repertoires in COVID-19 (dated by TCRdb to the early 2020s). Concerning the study at large: The collaborator samples originated in the United States, Italy and Spain and spanned the acute and convalescent phases of COVID-19. The repertoires were released in a freely available public database meant as a resource for research on the immune response to SARS-CoV-2. The dataset comprised deeply sampled blood TCRbeta repertoires from subjects exposed to, actively infected with, or recovered from COVID-19. The prospective study material was composed of cDNA or gDNA derived from T cells, B-cell-depleted T cells, or PBMCs. Samples came from the ongoing ImmuneRACE study (first 160 participants) plus 1,254 subjects from 6 global collaborators. Nearly every sample came with metadata listing a de-identified subject ID, COVID-19 status, age in years and sex. Where HLA class I and class II types were available, the types were taken from metadata supplied by the sample provider, not from assay-based typing.

Beyond this particular receptor, the publication reports: Clinical and demographic metadata were provided uncurated, with the amount varying by source and participant.

The junction shows trimming of 0 bases on V and 7 bases on J, and the gene matches do not reach 8 bases of it. From a lookup of the germline V gene, CDR1 and CDR2 are SGHTA and FQGNSA. The CDR3 sequence holds 16 residues, the cysteine and phenylalanine included. Left in the record is the CDR3 DNA by itself, 48 bases read in frame from the first base. Points on this clone: The antigen it recognizes is unknown. One base away there is no much larger clone; base qualities are not given.

Each collaborating institution followed its own protocols to collect whole blood in K2EDTA tubes. Collaborator samples were shipped for TCRbeta analysis as frozen whole blood, isolated PBMCs, or DNA extracted from either sample type. TCRbeta CDR3 regions were amplified from genomic DNA using the immunoSEQ Assay, a bias-controlled multiplex PCR. Concerning the study's data processing: Nucleated cell counts per sample were estimated from amplification of reference gene primers within the assay. To quantify the absolute abundance of each unique TCRbeta CDR3 rearrangement, sequence reads were collapsed and filtered. For each sample, productive Simpson clonality was calculated by taking the square root of Simpson's diversity index across productive rearrangements. TCRdb holds this immuneACCESS table with in-frame rearrangements only. Some clones are missing; in checked studies, unresolved V genes explain under half, and the rest has no known cause. The V and J calls and clone size come from that table; D and trimming were worked out from the DNA. The sample table lists roughly 110,000 clones, about three quarters of them with a count of one. 4.3% of the sample is in the top ten clones.

Rearrangement joined TRBV7-2 to TRBJ2-1, with 8 bases in between that match TRBD2. This sequence was found in a man aged 70-80 years with acute or convalescent COVID-19. Material: peripheral blood. The sequenced DNA: TGTGCCAGCAGCTTAGCCGGGGCGGGGACTAGGAATGAGCAGTTCTTC. Its translation is CASSLAGAGTRNEQFF.